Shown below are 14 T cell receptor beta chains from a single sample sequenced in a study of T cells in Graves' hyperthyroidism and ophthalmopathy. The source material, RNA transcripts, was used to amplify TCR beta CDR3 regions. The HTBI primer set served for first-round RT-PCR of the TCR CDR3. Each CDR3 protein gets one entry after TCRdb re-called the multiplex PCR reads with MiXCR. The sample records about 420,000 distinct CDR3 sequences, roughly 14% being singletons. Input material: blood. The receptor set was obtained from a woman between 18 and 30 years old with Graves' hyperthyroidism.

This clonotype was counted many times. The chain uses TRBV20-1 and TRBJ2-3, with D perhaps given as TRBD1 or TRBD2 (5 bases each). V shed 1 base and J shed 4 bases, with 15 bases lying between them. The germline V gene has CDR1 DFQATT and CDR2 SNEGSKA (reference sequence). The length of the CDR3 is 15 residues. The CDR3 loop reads CSARVLRWGSDTQYF. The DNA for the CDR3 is TGCAGTGCTAGAGTCCTACGATGGGGGTCAGATACGCAGTATTTT.

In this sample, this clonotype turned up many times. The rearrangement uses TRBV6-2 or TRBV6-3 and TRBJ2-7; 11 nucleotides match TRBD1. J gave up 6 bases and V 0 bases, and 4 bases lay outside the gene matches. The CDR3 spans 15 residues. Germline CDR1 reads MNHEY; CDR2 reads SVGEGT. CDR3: CASSYSRTGGSEQYF. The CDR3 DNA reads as TGTGCCAGCAGTTACTCTCGGACAGGGGGCTCCGAGCAGTACTTC.

CDR3 residues: CASKTGTHNEQFF. The CDR3 region has the DNA TGTGCCAGCAAAACCGGGACGCACAATGAGCAGTTCTTC. The chain joins TRBV2 to TRBJ2-1; D assignment may be TRBD1 or TRBD2 (5 bases each). Looked up from germline, CDR1 is SNHLY and CDR2 is FYNNEI. The V end lost 7 bases, the J end lost 5 bases, and 12 bases lay between the germline ends. The CDR3 is made up of 13 amino acids.

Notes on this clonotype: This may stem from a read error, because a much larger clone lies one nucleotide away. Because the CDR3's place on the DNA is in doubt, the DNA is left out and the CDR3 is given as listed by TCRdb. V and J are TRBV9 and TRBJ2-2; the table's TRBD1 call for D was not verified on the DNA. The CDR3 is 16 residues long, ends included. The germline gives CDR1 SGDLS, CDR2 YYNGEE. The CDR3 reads CASSWGQGTNTGELLF.

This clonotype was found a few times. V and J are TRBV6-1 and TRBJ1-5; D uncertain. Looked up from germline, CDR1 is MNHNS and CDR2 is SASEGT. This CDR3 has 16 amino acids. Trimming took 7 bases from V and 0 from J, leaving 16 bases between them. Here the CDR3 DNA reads TGTGCCAGCAATGACAACCGGGCCGTTAGCAATCAGCCCCAGCATTTT. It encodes CASNDNRAVSNQPQHF.

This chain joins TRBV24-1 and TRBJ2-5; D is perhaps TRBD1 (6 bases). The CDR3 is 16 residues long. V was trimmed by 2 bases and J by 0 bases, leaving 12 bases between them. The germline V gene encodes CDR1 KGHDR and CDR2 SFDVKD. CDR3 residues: CATSDSGTPNQETQYF. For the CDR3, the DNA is TGTGCCACCAGTGATTCTGGGACACCTAACCAAGAGACCCAGTACTTC.

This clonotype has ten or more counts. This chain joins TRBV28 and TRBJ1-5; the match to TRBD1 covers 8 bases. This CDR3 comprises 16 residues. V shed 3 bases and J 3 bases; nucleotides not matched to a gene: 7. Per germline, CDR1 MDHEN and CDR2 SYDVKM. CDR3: CASSFQGAEDNQPQHF. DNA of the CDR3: TGTGCCAGCAGTTTTCAGGGGGCGGAGGACAATCAGCCCCAGCATTTT.

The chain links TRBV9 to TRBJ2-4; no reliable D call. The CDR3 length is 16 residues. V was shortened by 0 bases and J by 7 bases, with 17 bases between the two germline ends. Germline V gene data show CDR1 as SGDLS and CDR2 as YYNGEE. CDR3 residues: CASSVETASLPNIQYF. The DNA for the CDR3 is TGTGCCAGCAGCGTAGAAACAGCATCCCTGCCTAACATTCAGTACTTC.

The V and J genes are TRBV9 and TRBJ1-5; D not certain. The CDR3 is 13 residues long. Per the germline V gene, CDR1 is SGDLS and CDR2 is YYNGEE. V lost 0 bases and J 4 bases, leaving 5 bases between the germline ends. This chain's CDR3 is CASSVDINQPQHF. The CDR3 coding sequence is TGTGCCAGCAGCGTAGATATAAATCAGCCCCAGCATTTT.

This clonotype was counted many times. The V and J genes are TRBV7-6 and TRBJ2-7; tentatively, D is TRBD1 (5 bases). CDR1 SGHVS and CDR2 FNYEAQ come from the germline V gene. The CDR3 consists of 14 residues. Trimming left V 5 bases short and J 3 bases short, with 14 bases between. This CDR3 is CASSPQGHYYEQYF. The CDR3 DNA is TGTGCCAGCAGCCCTCAGGGTCACTACTACGAGCAGTACTTC.

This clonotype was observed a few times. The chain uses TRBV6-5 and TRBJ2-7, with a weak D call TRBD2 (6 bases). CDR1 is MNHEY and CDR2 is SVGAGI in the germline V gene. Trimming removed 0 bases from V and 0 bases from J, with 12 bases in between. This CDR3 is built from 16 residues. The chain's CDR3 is CASSYSIGTGSYEQYF. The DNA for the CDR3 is TGTGCCAGCAGTTACTCGATTGGGACTGGCTCCTACGAGCAGTACTTC.

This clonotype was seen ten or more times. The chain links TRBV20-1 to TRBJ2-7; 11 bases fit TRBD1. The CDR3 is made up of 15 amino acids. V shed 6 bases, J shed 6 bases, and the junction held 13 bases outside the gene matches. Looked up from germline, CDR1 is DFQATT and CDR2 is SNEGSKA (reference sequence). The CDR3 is CSASQGQGVPLEQYF. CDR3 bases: TGCAGTGCAAGCCAGGGACAGGGGGTACCCCTCGAGCAGTACTTC.

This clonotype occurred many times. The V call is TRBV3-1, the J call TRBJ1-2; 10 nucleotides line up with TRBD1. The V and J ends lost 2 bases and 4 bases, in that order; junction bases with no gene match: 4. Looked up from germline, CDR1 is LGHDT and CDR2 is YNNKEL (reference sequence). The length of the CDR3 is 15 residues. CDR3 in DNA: TGTGCCAGCAGCCAACGGGACAGGGGTATCTATGGCTACACCTTC. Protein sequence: CASSQRDRGIYGYTF.

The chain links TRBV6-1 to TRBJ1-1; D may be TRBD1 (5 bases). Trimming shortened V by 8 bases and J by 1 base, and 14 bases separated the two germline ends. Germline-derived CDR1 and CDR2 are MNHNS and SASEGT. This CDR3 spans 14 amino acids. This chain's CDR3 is CASSNGAGNTEAFF. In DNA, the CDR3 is TGTGCCAGCTCCAACGGGGCCGGGAACACTGAAGCTTTCTTT.